This TCR beta chain derives from a study of blood T cell repertoires in COVID-19. About the study: Acute and convalescent COVID-19 specimens originated in the United States, Italy and Spain. The cDNA or gDNA used as material had been derived from T cells, B-cell-depleted T cells, or PBMCs.

Original processing notes: For nucleated cells, counts were estimated from reference gene primer amplification. Data came from immunoSEQ multiplex PCR; TCRdb stores just in-frame clones and leaves some out. For V, J and clone size, that table is used; D and trimming come from the DNA. The sample has approximately 100,000 clones; 85% to 95% are singletons. This CDR3 is 15 amino acids long. The V gene's germline CDR1 is MDHEN and CDR2 SYDVKM. Trimming took off 7 bases at V and 3 bases at J, with 18 bases between the two ends. This chain links TRBV28 with TRBJ2-5; D is unclear. Sequenced: peripheral blood. The sequence was collected from a man aged 45-65 years with active COVID-19. The CDR3 DNA is TGTGCCAGCAAGAGGCCGTCACGGCTCGAAGAGACCCAGTACTTC. Translating gives CASKRPSRLEETQYF.